The rows below give T cell receptor beta chains drawn from one sample of a study of tumor and adjacent non-tumor tissue in lung cancer. Each CDR3 protein gets one entry after TCRdb re-called the multiplex PCR reads with MiXCR. The data contain tens of thousands of distinct CDR3 sequences, around 64% of them singletons. Sequenced sample: distant non-tumor lung tissue. The receptors here all came from a woman aged 70-85 years with non-small cell lung cancer. CDR3s leave out the opening cysteine and the closing phenylalanine or tryptophan.

j_call: TRBJ2-7
v_call: TRBV20-1
cdr3_aa: IVDGGVGLYEQY

j_call: TRBJ2-1
v_call: TRBV6-1
cdr3_aa: ASRPGTYNEQF

j_call: TRBJ1-1
v_call: TRBV10-3
cdr3_aa: AISDFKALDF

j_call: TRBJ1-1
v_call: TRBV5-1
cdr3_aa: ASSLDTQNIEAF

j_call: TRBJ2-1
v_call: TRBV14
cdr3_aa: ACSQDSIQIHEQF

j_call: TRBJ2-3
v_call: TRBV20-1
cdr3_aa: SARIEAGQLDTQY

j_call: TRBJ2-7
v_call: TRBV20-1
cdr3_aa: SARADTGTSGWSYERY

j_call: TRBJ2-7
v_call: TRBV11-2
cdr3_aa: ANNSEGLQY

j_call: TRBJ2-1
v_call: TRBV6-6
cdr3_aa: ASSRQGPYNEQL

j_call: TRBJ2-3
v_call: TRBV20-1
cdr3_aa: SASFAGAPEDTQY

j_call: TRBJ2-1
v_call: TRBV6-5
cdr3_aa: AGSPGQGVAKEQF

j_call: TRBJ2-1
v_call: TRBV29-1
cdr3_aa: SVEGVGVYYNEQF

j_call: TRBJ1-3
v_call: TRBV7-9
cdr3_aa: ASNFNSAGNTIY

j_call: TRBJ2-2
v_call: TRBV4-2
cdr3_aa: ASRQDWATNAGELF

j_call: TRBJ2-1
v_call: TRBV5-1
cdr3_aa: ASSRSTSGILDEQF

j_call: TRBJ2-7
v_call: TRBV5-1
cdr3_aa: ASSLGTSGISYEQY

j_call: TRBJ2-5
v_call: TRBV10-3
cdr3_aa: AISAEGLEGKTHY

j_call: TRBJ1-4
v_call: TRBV11-2
cdr3_aa: ASSLGTRINEKLF

j_call: TRBJ2-7
v_call: TRBV29-1
cdr3_aa: SVEFQGASNHEQY

j_call: TRBJ2-6
v_call: TRBV6-5
cdr3_aa: ASRATGALGGANLLT

j_call: TRBJ2-1
v_call: TRBV7-3
cdr3_aa: VSSQGVNNEQF

j_call: TRBJ2-1
v_call: TRBV29-1
cdr3_aa: SVTLGLAGVGQF